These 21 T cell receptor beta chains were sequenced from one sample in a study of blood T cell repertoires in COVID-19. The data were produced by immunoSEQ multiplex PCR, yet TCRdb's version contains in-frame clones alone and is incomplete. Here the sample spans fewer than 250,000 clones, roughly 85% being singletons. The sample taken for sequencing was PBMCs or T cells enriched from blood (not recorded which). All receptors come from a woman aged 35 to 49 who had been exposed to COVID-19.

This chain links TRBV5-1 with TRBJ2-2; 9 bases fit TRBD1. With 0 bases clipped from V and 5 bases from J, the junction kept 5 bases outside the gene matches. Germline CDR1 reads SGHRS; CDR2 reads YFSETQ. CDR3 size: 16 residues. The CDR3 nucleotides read TGCGCCAGCAGCTTGGGGGACAGGGTAACGACCGGGGAGCTGTTTTTT. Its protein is CASSLGDRVTTGELFF.

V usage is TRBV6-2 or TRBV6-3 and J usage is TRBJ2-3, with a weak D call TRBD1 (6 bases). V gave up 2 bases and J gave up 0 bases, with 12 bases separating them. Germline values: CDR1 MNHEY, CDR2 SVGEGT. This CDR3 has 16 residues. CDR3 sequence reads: CASSYRGGHSTDTQYF. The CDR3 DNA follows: TGTGCCAGCAGTTACCGAGGGGGTCATAGCACAGATACGCAGTATTTT.

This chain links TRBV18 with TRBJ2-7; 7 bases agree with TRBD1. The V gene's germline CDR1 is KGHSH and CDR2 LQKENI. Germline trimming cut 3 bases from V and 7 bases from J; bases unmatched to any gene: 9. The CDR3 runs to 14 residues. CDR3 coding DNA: TGTGCCAGCTCACCGGGACAGTCCCTCCGAGAGCAGTACTTC. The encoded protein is CASSPGQSLREQYF.

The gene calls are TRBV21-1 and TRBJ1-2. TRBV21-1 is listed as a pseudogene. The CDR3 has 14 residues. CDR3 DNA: TGTGCCAGCAGTCCCCCGCGGGCCGAATATGGCTACACCTTC. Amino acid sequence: CASSPPRAEYGYTF.

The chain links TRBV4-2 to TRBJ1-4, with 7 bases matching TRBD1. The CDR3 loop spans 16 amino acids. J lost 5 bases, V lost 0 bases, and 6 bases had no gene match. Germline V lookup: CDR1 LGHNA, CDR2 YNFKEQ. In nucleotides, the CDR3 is TGTGCCAGCAGCCAAGATGTCCAGGGGGGAAATGAAAAACTGTTTTTT. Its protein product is CASSQDVQGGNEKLFF.

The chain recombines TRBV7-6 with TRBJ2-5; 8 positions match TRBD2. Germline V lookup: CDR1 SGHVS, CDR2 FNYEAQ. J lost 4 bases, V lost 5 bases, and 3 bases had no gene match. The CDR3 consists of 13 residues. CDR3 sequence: CASSPGLGETQYF. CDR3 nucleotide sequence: TGTGCCAGCAGCCCGGGACTAGGAGAGACCCAGTACTTC.

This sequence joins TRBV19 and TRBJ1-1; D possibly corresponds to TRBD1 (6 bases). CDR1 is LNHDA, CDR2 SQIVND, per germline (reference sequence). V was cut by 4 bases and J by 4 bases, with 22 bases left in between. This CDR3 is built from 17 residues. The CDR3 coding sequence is TGTGCCAGTAGTACCATAATGCAGGGGATCCTTGGCACTGAAGCTTTCTTT. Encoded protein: CASSTIMQGILGTEAFF.

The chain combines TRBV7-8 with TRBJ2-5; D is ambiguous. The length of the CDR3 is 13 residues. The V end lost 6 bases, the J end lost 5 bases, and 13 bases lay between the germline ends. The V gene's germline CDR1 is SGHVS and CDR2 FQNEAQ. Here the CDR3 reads CASSQAPKETQYF. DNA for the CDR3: TGTGCCAGCAGTCAGGCCCCCAAGGAGACCCAGTACTTC.

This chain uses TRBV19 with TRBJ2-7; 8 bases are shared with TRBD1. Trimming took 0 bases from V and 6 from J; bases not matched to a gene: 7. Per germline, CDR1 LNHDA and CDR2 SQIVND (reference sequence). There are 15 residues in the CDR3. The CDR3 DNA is TGTGCCAGTAGTATAGATGACAGGGGTCAAGGCGAGCAGTACTTC. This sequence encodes CASSIDDRGQGEQYF.

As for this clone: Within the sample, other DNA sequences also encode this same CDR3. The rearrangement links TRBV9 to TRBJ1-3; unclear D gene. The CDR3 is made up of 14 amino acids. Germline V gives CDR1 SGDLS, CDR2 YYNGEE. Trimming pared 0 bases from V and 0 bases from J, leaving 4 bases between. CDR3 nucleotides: TGTGCCAGCAGCGTAGGTAGCTCTGGAAACACCATATATTTT. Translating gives CASSVGSSGNTIYF.

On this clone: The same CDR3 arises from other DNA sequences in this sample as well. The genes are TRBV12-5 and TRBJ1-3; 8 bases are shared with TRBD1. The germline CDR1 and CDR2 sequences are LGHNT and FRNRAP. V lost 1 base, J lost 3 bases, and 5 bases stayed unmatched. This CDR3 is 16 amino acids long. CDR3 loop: CASGLGQGTSGNTIYF. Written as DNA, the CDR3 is TGTGCTAGTGGTTTGGGACAGGGGACAAGTGGAAACACCATATATTTT.

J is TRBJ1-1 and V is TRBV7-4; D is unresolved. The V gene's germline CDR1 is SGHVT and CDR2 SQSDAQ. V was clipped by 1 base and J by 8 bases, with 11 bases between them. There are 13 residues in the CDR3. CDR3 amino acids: CASSLGQEDEAFF. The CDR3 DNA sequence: TGTGCCAGCAGCTTAGGGCAGGAGGACGAAGCTTTCTTT.

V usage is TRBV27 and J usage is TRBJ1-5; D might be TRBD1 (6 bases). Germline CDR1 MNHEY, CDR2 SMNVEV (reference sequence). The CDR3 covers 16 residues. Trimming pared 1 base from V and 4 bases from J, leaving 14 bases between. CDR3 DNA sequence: TGTGCCAGCAGTTTATGGGGGGGACACCCGAATCAGCCCCAGCATTTT. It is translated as CASSLWGGHPNQPQHF.

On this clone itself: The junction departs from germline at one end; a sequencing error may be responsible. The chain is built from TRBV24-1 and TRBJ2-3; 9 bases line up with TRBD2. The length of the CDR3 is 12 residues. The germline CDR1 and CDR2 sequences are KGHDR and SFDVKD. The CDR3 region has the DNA TGTGCCACCAGTGACTCCGGGACTAGCCCGGATTTT. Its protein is CATSDSGTSPDF.

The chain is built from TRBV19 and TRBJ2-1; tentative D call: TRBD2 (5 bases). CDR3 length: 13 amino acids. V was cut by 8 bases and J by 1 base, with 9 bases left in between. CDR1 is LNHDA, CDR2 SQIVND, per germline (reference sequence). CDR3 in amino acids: CASGGLSYNEQFF. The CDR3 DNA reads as TGTGCCAGTGGAGGTTTATCCTACAATGAGCAGTTCTTC.

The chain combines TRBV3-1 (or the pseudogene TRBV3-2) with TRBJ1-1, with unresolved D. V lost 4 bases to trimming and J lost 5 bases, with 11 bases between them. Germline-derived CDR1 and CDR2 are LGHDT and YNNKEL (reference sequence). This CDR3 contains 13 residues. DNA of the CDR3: TGTGCCAGCAGCCTCACTAGGGAGACTGAAGCTTTCTTT. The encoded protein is CASSLTRETEAFF.

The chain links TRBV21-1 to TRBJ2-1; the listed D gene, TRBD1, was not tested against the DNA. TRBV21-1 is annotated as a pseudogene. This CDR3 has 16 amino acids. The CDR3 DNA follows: TGTGCCAGCAGTATCTCGAAAGGGGGCCGAATTAATGAGCAGTTCTTC. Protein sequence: CASSISKGGRINEQFF.

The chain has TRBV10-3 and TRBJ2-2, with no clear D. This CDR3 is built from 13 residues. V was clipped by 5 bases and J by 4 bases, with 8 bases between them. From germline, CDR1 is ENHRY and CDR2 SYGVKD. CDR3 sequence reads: CAISRTPTGELFF. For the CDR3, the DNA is TGTGCCATCAGTAGAACACCCACCGGGGAGCTGTTTTTT.

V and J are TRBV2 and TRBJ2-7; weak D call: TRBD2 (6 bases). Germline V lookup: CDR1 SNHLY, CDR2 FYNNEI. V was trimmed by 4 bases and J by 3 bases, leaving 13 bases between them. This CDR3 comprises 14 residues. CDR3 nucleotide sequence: TGTGCCAGCAGTGGCAGGGAGGACTTCTACGAGCAGTACTTC. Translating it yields CASSGREDFYEQYF.

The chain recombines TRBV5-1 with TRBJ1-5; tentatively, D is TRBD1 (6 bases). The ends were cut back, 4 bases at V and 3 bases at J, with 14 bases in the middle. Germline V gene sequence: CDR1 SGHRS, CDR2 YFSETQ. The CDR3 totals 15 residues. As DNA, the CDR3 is TGCGCCAGCAGCCCCCAGGGGACCGCCAATCAGCCCCAGCATTTT. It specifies CASSPQGTANQPQHF. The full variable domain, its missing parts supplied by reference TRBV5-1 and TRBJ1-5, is KAGVTQTPRYLIKTRGQQVTLSCSPISGHRSVSWYQQTPGQGLQFLFEYFSETQRNKGNFPGRFSGRQFSNSRSEMNVSTLELGDSALYLCASSPQGTANQPQHFGDGTRLSIL.

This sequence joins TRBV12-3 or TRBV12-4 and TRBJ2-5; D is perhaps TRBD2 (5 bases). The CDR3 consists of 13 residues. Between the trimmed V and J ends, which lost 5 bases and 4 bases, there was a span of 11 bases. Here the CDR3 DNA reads TGTGCCAGCAGTCCTCGACTAACAGAGACCCAGTACTTC. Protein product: CASSPRLTETQYF.